The TCR beta chain described here comes from a study of cytomegalovirus exposure and HLA in healthy donors. Findings and caveats of the study: A later analysis linked a missense variant in DCLRE1C to the trimming of TCR beta V and J genes.

Details on this clone: Antigen unknown.

Both 60 Vbeta primers and 13 Jbeta primers went into the PCR. Sequenced by immunoSEQ multiplex PCR; TCRdb stores in-frame clones only, minus some. The sample comprises approximately 160,000 clones, about 73% of which are singletons, and about 12% rests with the top ten. This TCR was recovered from a woman aged 45-65 years in good health and CMV-seropositive. The specimen was PBMCs.

The CDR3 DNA reads TGTGCCAGCAGCCAACGGACTAGCGGCATCAATGAGCAGTTCTTC. Its protein is CASSQRTSGINEQFF. The V and J genes are TRBV9 and TRBJ2-1; 10 bases are a match to TRBD2. J was trimmed by 6 bases and V by 4 bases; bases with no gene match: 7. The germline V gene has CDR1 SGDLS and CDR2 YYNGEE. This CDR3 spans 15 amino acids.